This T cell receptor beta chain was sequenced during a study of prognosis after radiotherapy for stage I lung cancer (dated by TCRdb to the early 2020s). General notes on the study: Between early 2018 and early 2019, 15 to 20 stage I NSCLC patients were enrolled in Nanjing, China. For each of the roughly 20 patients, one blood sample was taken before SBRT and one after, so the study sequenced some 38 samples in total. SBRT was not combined with any concurrent therapy in any patient. This study profiled peripheral blood TCR beta repertoires from stage I NSCLC patients before and after stereotactic body radiotherapy and linked the repertoires to distant failure. SBRT was delivered in 3 to 5 fractions with a biologically effective dose of at least 100 Gy, and image-guided IMRT or VMAT was used for delivery. Among the enrolled patients, more than twelve had newly diagnosed primary stage I lung tumors, while 5 or 6 had oligometastatic NSCLC following surgical resection of the primary tumor. Distant metastases were developed by four of the 19 patients after SBRT, at a median of around seven months, whereas no significant progression was observed in the other 15 patients. All patients were regarded as medically inoperable, because of comorbidities in about eleven patients and refusal of surgery in more than 5 patients. On tumor histology, more than ten patients had adenocarcinoma and several had squamous cell carcinoma. Ages in the cohort of about a dozen men and five to seven women ranged from about 50 to 84 years, with a median of 74. The investigation overall reported the following: Post-SBRT Shannon entropy and its change from baseline were lower in patients who developed distant metastases; baseline Shannon entropy was not associated with metastases. Tumor specificity of expanded TCR clones was not determined. Differences in TRBV and TRBJ usage frequencies by metastasis status were reportedly observed in two V genes at baseline and in nine V and two J genes after SBRT. Unique TCR clone counts fell after SBRT (median about 9,800 before versus several thousand after; Wilcoxon paired P=0.011). None of the reported P values were adjusted for multiple comparisons. The study was limited by the small cohort and short follow-up, and independent validation of the study findings is required.

This clonotype was observed a handful of times. Its antigen specificity is not known. A far larger clone is one base from this, pointing to a likely read error. All patients had node-negative disease on CT and PET/CT, and none had a history of other malignancies or had previously received chemotherapy or radiotherapy. At each of the two time points, six milliliters of peripheral venous blood were collected into EDTA tubes. PBMCs were isolated by Ficoll-Paque Plus density-gradient centrifugation. Right after collection, samples were kept at -80 degrees C until analysis. Two rounds of multiplex PCR on genomic DNA were used to amplify the TCR beta CDR3 region. In the first PCR round, primers specific to each TRBV and TRBJ gene were used, and the primer sequences were filed in Chinese patent CN105087789A. The second PCR round used universal primers. The Roche High Pure PCR Template Preparation Kit was used to extract genomic DNA from frozen PBMCs. Paired-end sequencing with 151 bp reads was performed on the libraries using an Illumina HiSeq 3000. Under the source paper's analysis protocol: CutAdapt was used to remove raw reads lacking the multiplex PCR primer sequences. High-quality paired reads were merged into contigs with PEAR. By aligning each contig to reference sequences, MiXCR assigned the TRB V, D and J gene segments to that contig. CDR3 sequences were clustered by base quality and sequence similarity to remove sequencing errors. Diversity was measured as Shannon entropy normalized by the natural log of productive TCR sequence number. Clonality was computed as one minus the ratio of Shannon entropy to the natural log of the number of unique clonotypes. Progression-free survival cut-offs for repertoire metrics were chosen using the Youden index of ROC curves, with analyses run in R 3.5.3. Starting from the raw public reads, TCRdb applied fastp trimming at Q25, assembled clones with MiXCR and retained in-frame beta chains. Records with the same CDR3 protein are collapsed into one entry carrying the most frequent genes and DNA. Clone size and V and J calls follow TCRdb, not the original study. The sample table lists some 27,000 distinct CDR3 sequences, roughly two fifths of them with a count of one. Of the sample, roughly 35% is held by the ten largest clones.

The germline V gene encodes CDR1 MNHEY and CDR2 SVGEGT. The cysteine opens and the phenylalanine closes a CDR3 of 12 amino acids. The sequence is cut down to CDR3 DNA, 36 bases in frame from base 1. The chain couples TRBV6-2 or TRBV6-3 to TRBJ2-5; the D gene assignment is perhaps TRBD1 or TRBD2, with each matching 5 bases. The clonotype was recovered from a donor aged 50 or older with non-small cell lung cancer. The sequenced sample was PBMCs, obtained before or after stereotactic body radiation therapy (not recorded which). The CDR3 in this case is CSSSGEGPAQYF. In nucleotide form, the sequence is TGTTCCAGCAGTGGCGAGGGACCGGCGCAGTACTTC.